What follows is one T cell receptor (beta chain) and its context. The antigen is undetermined. The source of the sample is a study of T cells in Graves' hyperthyroidism and ophthalmopathy. RNA transcripts yielded amplified TCR beta CDR3 regions. With the HTBI primer set, the TCR CDR3 went through a first round of RT-PCR. TCRdb reprocessed the multiplex PCR reads via MiXCR and lists one record per CDR3 protein. Among around 660,000 distinct CDR3 sequences listed, about 45% were seen once. General study points: Most thyroid clonotypes with frequency above 0.001 were detected in blood.

The V end lost 2 bases, the J end lost 0 bases, and 14 bases lay between the germline ends. There are 15 residues in the CDR3. CDR1 is DFQATT, CDR2 SNEGSKA, per germline (reference sequence). The rearrangement uses TRBV20-1 and TRBJ2-7, with D perhaps matching TRBD1 or TRBD2 (7 bases each). The sequenced sample was peripheral blood or thyroid tissue (not recorded which). The receptor was isolated from an adult man with Graves' disease, either hyperthyroidism or ophthalmopathy (not recorded which). DNA of the CDR3: TGCAGTGCTAGAAAGGGGGCGGGAGTCTCCTACGAGCAGTACTTC. Protein: CSARKGAGVSYEQYF.